The source of this T cell receptor beta chain is a study of CD8+ T cells in alopecia areata. Study observations and caveats: Lesional scalp, notably in alopecia totalis/universalis, had clonality above that of normal scalp. Sharing of TCRs across patients appeared less clear than in mice, possibly for HLA-related reasons.

PBMCs provided sorted CD4+ and CD8+ T cells. CDR1 is LNHNV, CDR2 YYDKDF, per germline (reference sequence). The CDR3 totals 16 residues. Losses at the gene ends were 1 base for V and 4 bases for J; bases not matched to a gene: 6. Turning to this clone: Antigen unknown.

RNA was extracted and reverse transcribed into cDNA as the sequencing template. Using immunoSEQ multiplex PCR, the repertoire was profiled, and TCRdb retains in-frame clones only, with some absent. The sample consists of 93,000 or so clones, roughly 50% of them appearing once. The material sequenced was CD4+ T cells sorted from blood. V is TRBV15 and J is TRBJ1-3; 8 bases agree with TRBD1. This clonotype originated in a human donor in good health. In DNA, the CDR3 is TGTGCCACCAGCAGAGCCCAGGGGGCTTGGGGAAACACCATATATTTT. Translated: CATSRAQGAWGNTIYF. Complete variable domain (other parts from reference TRBV15 and TRBJ1-3): DAMVIQNPRYQVTQFGKPVTLSCSQTLNHNVMYWYQQKSSQAPKLLFHYYDKDFNNEADTPDNFQSRRPNTSFCFLDIRSPGLGDTAMYLCATSRAQGAWGNTIYFGEGSWLTVV.